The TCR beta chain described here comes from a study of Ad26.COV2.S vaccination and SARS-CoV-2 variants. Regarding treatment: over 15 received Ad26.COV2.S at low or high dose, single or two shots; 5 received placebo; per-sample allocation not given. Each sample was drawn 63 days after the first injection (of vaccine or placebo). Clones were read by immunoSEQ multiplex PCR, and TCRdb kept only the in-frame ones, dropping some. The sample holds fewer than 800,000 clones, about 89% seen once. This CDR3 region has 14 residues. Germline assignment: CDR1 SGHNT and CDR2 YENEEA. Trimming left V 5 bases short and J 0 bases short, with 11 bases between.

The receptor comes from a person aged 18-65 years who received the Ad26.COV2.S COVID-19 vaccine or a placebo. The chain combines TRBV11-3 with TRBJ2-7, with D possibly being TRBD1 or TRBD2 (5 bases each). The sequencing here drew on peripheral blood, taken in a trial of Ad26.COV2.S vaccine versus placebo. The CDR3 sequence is CASSRGRSSYEQYF. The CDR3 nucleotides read TGTGCCAGCAGCCGGGGCCGGAGCTCCTACGAGCAGTACTTC.